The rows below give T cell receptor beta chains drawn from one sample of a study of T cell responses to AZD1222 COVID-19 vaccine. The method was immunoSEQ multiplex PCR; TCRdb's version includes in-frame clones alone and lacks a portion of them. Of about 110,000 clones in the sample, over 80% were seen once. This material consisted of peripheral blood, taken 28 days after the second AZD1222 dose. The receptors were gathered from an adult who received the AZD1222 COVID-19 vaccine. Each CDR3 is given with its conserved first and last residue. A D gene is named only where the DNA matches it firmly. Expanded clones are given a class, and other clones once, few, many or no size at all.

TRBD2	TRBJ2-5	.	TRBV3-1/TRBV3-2	CASSQAGGGAGETQYF	TGTGCCAGCAGCCAAGCGGGCGGGGGGGCAGGAGAGACCCAGTACTTC
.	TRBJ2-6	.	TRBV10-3	CAISESWAPGSGANVLTF	TGTGCCATCAGTGAGTCGTGGGCTCCGGGGTCTGGGGCCAACGTCCTGACTTTC
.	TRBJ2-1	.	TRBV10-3	CAISEGSGIDTSYNEQFF	TGTGCCATCAGTGAAGGATCGGGTATCGATACCTCCTACAATGAGCAGTTCTTC
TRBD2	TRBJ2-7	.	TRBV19	CASSIGLAGAEQYF	TGTGCCAGTAGTATCGGACTAGCGGGAGCCGAGCAGTACTTC
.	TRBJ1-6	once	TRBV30	CAWSVTGIYNSPLHF	TGTGCCTGGAGTGTCACAGGAATTTATAATTCACCCCTCCACTTT
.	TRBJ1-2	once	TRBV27	CASSSGVSGKALYGYTF	TGTGCCAGCAGTTCCGGGGTGTCTGGGAAAGCTCTCTATGGCTACACCTTC
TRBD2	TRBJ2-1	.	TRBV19	CASWSGAYNEQFF	TGTGCCAGTTGGAGCGGGGCCTACAATGAGCAGTTCTTC
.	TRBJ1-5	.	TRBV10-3	CAISRGLDNQPQHF	TGTGCCATCAGCCGGGGACTGGACAATCAGCCCCAGCATTTT
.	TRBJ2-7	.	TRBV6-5	CASTGLFYEQYF	TGTGCCAGCACGGGACTCTTCTACGAGCAGTACTTC
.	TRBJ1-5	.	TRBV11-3	CASSSNREHNQPQHF	TGTGCCAGCAGCTCTAACAGGGAGCACAATCAGCCCCAGCATTTT
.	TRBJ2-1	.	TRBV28	CASSLFAYEQFF	TGTGCCAGCAGTTTATTTGCGTATGAGCAGTTCTTC
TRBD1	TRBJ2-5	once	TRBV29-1	CSVGTGGQEETQYF	TGCAGCGTTGGGACAGGGGGTCAGGAGGAGACCCAGTACTTC
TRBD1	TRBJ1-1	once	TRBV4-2	CASSPRGRSGDTEAFF	TGTGCCAGCAGCCCAAGGGGGCGGTCGGGCGACACTGAAGCTTTCTTT
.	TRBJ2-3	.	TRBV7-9	CASSLRTSTDTQYF	TGTGCCAGCAGCTTAAGGACTAGCACAGATACGCAGTATTTT
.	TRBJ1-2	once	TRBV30	CAWGHYRVPGGYTF	TGTGCCTGGGGTCATTACAGGGTACCGGGGGGCTACACCTTC
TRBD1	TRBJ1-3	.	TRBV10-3	CAIGRQGQSRDTIYF	TGTGCCATCGGAAGACAGGGGCAAAGCCGGGACACCATATATTTT
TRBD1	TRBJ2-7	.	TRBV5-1	CASSVTGTGSYEQYF	TGCGCCAGCAGCGTAACCGGGACAGGGTCCTACGAGCAGTACTTC
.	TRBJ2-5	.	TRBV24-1	CATSDPGLRTGQETQYF	TGTGCCACCAGTGACCCCGGACTTAGAACGGGGCAGGAGACCCAGTACTTC
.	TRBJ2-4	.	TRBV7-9	CASSPTGSKNIQYF	TGTGCCAGCAGCCCCACAGGGTCTAAAAACATTCAGTACTTC
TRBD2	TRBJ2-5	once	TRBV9	CASTQYGGGPQETQYF	TGTGCCAGCACCCAATACGGGGGGGGACCTCAAGAGACCCAGTACTTC
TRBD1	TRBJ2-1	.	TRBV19	CASTRTGSYNEQFF	TGTGCCAGTACCAGGACAGGGAGTTACAATGAGCAGTTCTTC
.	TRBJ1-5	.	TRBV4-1	CASSLREHQPQHF	TGCGCCAGCAGTCTCAGAGAACATCAGCCCCAGCATTTT
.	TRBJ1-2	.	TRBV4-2	CASSQVLLGGYGYTF	TGTGCCAGCAGCCAAGTTCTCCTCGGAGGGTATGGCTACACCTTC
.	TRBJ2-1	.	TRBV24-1	CATSSSGRSYNEQFF	TGTGCCACCTCCTCAAGCGGGCGCTCCTACAATGAGCAGTTCTTC
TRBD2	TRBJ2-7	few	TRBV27	CASSSISGTPYEQYF	TGTGCCAGCAGTTCCATTAGCGGGACCCCCTACGAGCAGTACTTC
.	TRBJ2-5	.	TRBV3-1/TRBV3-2	CASSPSQETQYF	TGTGCCAGCAGCCCCTCTCAAGAGACCCAGTACTTC
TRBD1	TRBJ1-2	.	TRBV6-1	CASSELFGTVYGYTF	TGTGCCAGCAGTGAACTGTTTGGGACAGTCTATGGCTACACCTTC